The TCR beta chain under discussion was sequenced for a study of cytomegalovirus exposure and HLA in healthy donors. Germline V lookup: CDR1 SGHTS, CDR2 YDEGEE. The CDR3 is 14 residues long. V shed 2 bases and J shed 0 bases, with 9 bases lying between them. The PCR used 60 Vbeta and 13 Jbeta primers. Repertoires were generated with immunoSEQ multiplex PCR, while TCRdb's copy carries only in-frame clones and drops some. The sample includes nearly 300,000 clones, roughly 90% of them seen just once. The rearrangement joins TRBV5-8 to TRBJ2-7; D is uncertain. The sequencing sample was made of PBMCs. The sequence was obtained from a middle-aged man in good health and CMV-seropositive. DNA for the CDR3: TGTGCCAGCAGCTTCAGGAAGACCTCCTACGAGCAGTACTTC. Its translation: CASSFRKTSYEQYF.